This is a list of T cell receptor beta chains from one sample in a study of blood T cell repertoires in COVID-19. Profiling relied on immunoSEQ multiplex PCR, and the TCRdb table lists in-frame clones only, not all of them. The sample records around 97,000 clones, roughly nine tenths being singletons. The sample comprised peripheral blood. Receptors were obtained from a woman of 80 years or more in a cohort sampled during active COVID-19. Both conserved end residues are part of each CDR3. Each record gives: CDR3 protein, D gene, CDR3 length, J gene, V gene. The D gene is left open where the match is weak.

CDR3aa: CASGQTGTGGWPQHF; d_gene: TRBD1; len: 15; j_gene: TRBJ1-5; v_gene: TRBV12-5
CDR3aa: CASSAYRGYGYTF; d_gene: TRBD1; len: 13; j_gene: TRBJ1-2; v_gene: TRBV7-8
CDR3aa: CASSHEASHPRVGNEQFF; d_gene: -; len: 18; j_gene: TRBJ2-1; v_gene: TRBV4-1
CDR3aa: CASSRSGGRGNEQFF; d_gene: -; len: 15; j_gene: TRBJ2-1; v_gene: TRBV7-9
CDR3aa: CASSWTGPQETQYF; d_gene: TRBD1; len: 14; j_gene: TRBJ2-5; v_gene: TRBV7-2
CDR3aa: CASSFGPGGGEQYF; d_gene: TRBD2; len: 14; j_gene: TRBJ2-7; v_gene: TRBV11-2
CDR3aa: CASSVGTGGARETQYF; d_gene: TRBD1; len: 16; j_gene: TRBJ2-5; v_gene: TRBV5-1
CDR3aa: CASSLGGGGAYEQYF; d_gene: -; len: 15; j_gene: TRBJ2-7; v_gene: TRBV27
CDR3aa: CASITGRGRQETQYF; d_gene: -; len: 15; j_gene: TRBJ2-5; v_gene: TRBV6-5
CDR3aa: CASGRGDTQYF; d_gene: -; len: 11; j_gene: TRBJ2-3; v_gene: TRBV6-5
CDR3aa: CASRTDNNYGYTF; d_gene: -; len: 13; j_gene: TRBJ1-2; v_gene: TRBV5-4
CDR3aa: CASSLNSGNQETQYF; d_gene: TRBD2; len: 15; j_gene: TRBJ2-5; v_gene: TRBV5-4
CDR3aa: CASGLWTGNTGELFF; d_gene: TRBD1; len: 15; j_gene: TRBJ2-2; v_gene: TRBV12-5
CDR3aa: CSVGLQTAHEQFF; d_gene: -; len: 13; j_gene: TRBJ2-1; v_gene: TRBV29-1
CDR3aa: CASSPQQGTNTEAFF; d_gene: TRBD1; len: 15; j_gene: TRBJ1-1; v_gene: TRBV18
CDR3aa: CASSSPGQGSGNTIYF; d_gene: TRBD1; len: 16; j_gene: TRBJ1-3; v_gene: TRBV7-3
CDR3aa: CATSVSGGEDTQYF; d_gene: TRBD1; len: 14; j_gene: TRBJ2-3; v_gene: TRBV24-1
CDR3aa: CASSYSGDSFYEQYF; d_gene: TRBD1; len: 15; j_gene: TRBJ2-7; v_gene: TRBV6-5
CDR3aa: CASSPRESGPTDTQYF; d_gene: -; len: 16; j_gene: TRBJ2-3; v_gene: TRBV5-1
CDR3aa: CASSLKRGITGELFF; d_gene: -; len: 15; j_gene: TRBJ2-2; v_gene: TRBV28
CDR3aa: CASSPPVGAGAEAFF; d_gene: -; len: 15; j_gene: TRBJ1-1; v_gene: TRBV6-5
CDR3aa: CASSHSSGQAHEQYF; d_gene: TRBD1; len: 15; j_gene: TRBJ2-7; v_gene: TRBV14